Following are 29 T cell receptor beta chains from one sample sequenced in a study of identical twins. TCRdb processed the 5' RACE reads anew with MiXCR; each CDR3 protein has one entry. The sample lists about 470,000 distinct CDR3 sequences, more than 20% occurring once. The sample was also reused in another study, on T cells expressing NK-cell markers.

The sequencing sample was made of CD4+ T cells sorted from blood. These receptors all come from a woman younger than 30 in good health.

V is TRBV20-1 and J is TRBJ2-7; a weak D match, TRBD1 (5 bases). The CDR3 totals 12 residues. Germline V gene data show CDR1 as DFQATT and CDR2 as SNEGSKA (reference sequence). Deletions cut 3 bases from V and 2 bases from J, with 8 bases between. CDR3 DNA sequence: TGCAGTGCTAGTACGGACACCTACGAGCAGTACTTC. Protein: CSASTDTYEQYF.

This clonotype was observed a handful of times. The chain couples TRBV20-1 to TRBJ1-4; no clear D. The CDR3 runs to 14 residues. V lost 3 bases and J 0 bases, leaving 8 bases between the germline ends. The V gene's germline CDR1 is DFQATT and CDR2 SNEGSKA (reference sequence). CDR3 sequence (DNA): TGCAGTGCTAGCGGGCATGCAACTAATGAAAAACTGTTTTTT. Translation: CSASGHATNEKLFF.

This clonotype was recorded a few times. The chain links TRBV5-1 to TRBJ2-5; D not resolved. The V end lost 0 bases, the J end lost 7 bases, and 7 bases lay between the germline ends. Looked up from germline, CDR1 is SGHRS and CDR2 is YFSETQ. The CDR3 runs 12 residues. CDR3 nucleotides: TGCGCCAGCAGCTTGGACCTTGGGACCCAGTACTTC. It encodes CASSLDLGTQYF.

The V gene is TRBV6-4, the J gene TRBJ2-3, with TRBD1 matching over 7 bases. Trimming at V came to 11 bases and at J to 1 base, leaving 24 bases not matched to a gene. The CDR3 totals 19 residues. Germline V lookup: CDR1 MRHNA, CDR2 SNTAGT. The CDR3 loop is CAFSSTKLGTATRTDTQYF. CDR3 sequence (DNA): TGTGCCTTCAGTAGCACCAAGCTGGGGACAGCCACCCGCACAGATACGCAGTATTTT.

This clonotype has a handful of counts. V and J are TRBV10-3 and TRBJ1-5; 9 nucleotides line up with TRBD1. This CDR3 is 13 amino acids long. J gave up 5 bases and V 4 bases, and 0 bases lay outside the gene matches. Germline V gene sequence: CDR1 ENHRY, CDR2 SYGVKD. The CDR3 nucleotides are TGTGCCATCAGTGGGGACAGGGATCAGCCCCAGCATTTT. As protein: CAISGDRDQPQHF.

This clonotype was detected a few times. The chain uses TRBV4-3 and TRBJ2-3, with TRBD2 identical over 7 bases. This CDR3 contains 14 residues. The J segment lost 4 bases and the V segment lost 0 bases, leaving 1 base of the junction unmatched. CDR1 is LGHNA and CDR2 is YSLEER in the germline V gene. The CDR3 is CASSQEREADTQYF. The CDR3, as DNA: TGCGCCAGCAGCCAAGAACGGGAGGCAGATACGCAGTATTTT.

This clonotype was counted only a few times. The J gene is TRBJ2-2, the V gene TRBV5-1; D not resolved. The CDR3 sequence is 16 residues long. The germline CDR1 and CDR2 sequences are SGHRS and YFSETQ. Trimming took off 0 bases at V and 5 bases at J, with 14 bases between the two ends. The CDR3 here is CASSLDVGRGTGELFF. DNA of the CDR3: TGCGCCAGCAGCTTGGATGTGGGCCGTGGTACCGGGGAGCTGTTTTTT.

The chain recombines TRBV20-1 with TRBJ2-2; 7 positions agree with TRBD2. V gave up 6 bases and J gave up 0 bases; unmatched junction bases: 7. CDR3 length: 15 amino acids. Germline V lookup: CDR1 DFQATT, CDR2 SNEGSKA (reference sequence). The CDR3 region is CSAGLYAANTGELFF. The CDR3 bases are TGCAGTGCGGGACTATACGCCGCGAACACCGGGGAGCTGTTTTTT.

This clonotype was observed a few times. The V and J genes are TRBV5-1 and TRBJ1-2; maybe TRBD1 (5 bases). The CDR3 is 15 residues long. Germline CDR1 and CDR2: SGHRS and YFSETQ. The ends were cut back, 0 bases at V and 7 bases at J, with 16 bases in the middle. CDR3 sequence reads: CASSLGGGDQRGYTF. The CDR3 DNA reads as TGCGCCAGCAGCTTGGGGGGCGGCGATCAGCGTGGCTACACCTTC.

This chain links TRBV20-1 with TRBJ2-3; D may be TRBD2 (5 bases). This CDR3 region has 13 residues. Germline-derived CDR1 and CDR2 are DFQATT and SNEGSKA (reference sequence). The V and J ends lost 5 bases and 1 base respectively, with 10 bases between them. Here the CDR3 DNA reads TGCAGTGCTCCCGGAGCGGGCACAGATACGCAGTATTTT. It yields the protein CSAPGAGTDTQYF.

This chain links TRBV5-1 with TRBJ2-2; TRBD2 matches 9 bases. The CDR3 extends over 16 amino acids. V shed 0 bases, J shed 6 bases, and the junction held 6 bases outside the gene matches. Per germline, CDR1 SGHRS and CDR2 YFSETQ. CDR3 sequence reads: CASSLAGTSLPGELFF. Written as DNA, the CDR3 is TGCGCCAGCAGCTTGGCTGGGACTAGCCTCCCCGGGGAGCTGTTTTTT.

A few counts support this clonotype. The V call is TRBV12-3 or TRBV12-4, the J call TRBJ1-2, with 7 positions matching TRBD1. The CDR3 sequence is 15 residues long. V shed 6 bases and J 5 bases; nucleotides not matched to a gene: 12. As DNA, the CDR3 is TGTGCCAGCAGCCCTCGACAGGGAACACGTTATGGCTACACCTTC. Encoded protein: CASSPRQGTRYGYTF.

This clonotype came up once. The DNA for the CDR3 is TGTGCCAGTAGTGTGCAGCCAAACTCCTACGAGCAGTACTTC. Translating gives CASSVQPNSYEQYF. The chain couples TRBV19 to TRBJ2-7; D remains unclear. CDR1 is LNHDA and CDR2 is SQIVND in the germline V gene (reference sequence). Trimming removed 5 bases at V and 0 bases at J, with 11 bases between. The CDR3 sequence is 14 residues long.

This clonotype was observed a few times. The chain combines TRBV19 with TRBJ1-2, with D maybe TRBD1 (6 bases). The V gene lost 4 bases and the J gene lost 6 bases, with 12 bases spanning the gap. CDR1 is LNHDA, CDR2 SQIVND, per germline (reference sequence). CDR3 length: 13 residues. In DNA, the CDR3 is TGTGCCAGTAGTAAACAGGGTGGAGATGGCTACACCTTC. Translated, it gives CASSKQGGDGYTF.

This clonotype was observed many times. V usage is TRBV2 and J usage is TRBJ2-1; TRBD2 agrees at 11 bases. CDR3 length: 14 residues. The germline CDR1 and CDR2 sequences are SNHLY and FYNNEI. With V trimmed by 5 bases and J by 10 bases, 7 bases remained unmatched. This CDR3 reads CASSSIASGREQFF. The CDR3 DNA follows: TGTGCCAGCAGTTCAATAGCTAGCGGGAGGGAGCAGTTCTTC.

At least ten counts were recorded for this clonotype. The rearrangement joins TRBV20-1 to TRBJ1-2; TRBD1 aligns across 7 bases. The CDR3 has 15 residues. V lost 4 bases to trimming and J lost 8 bases; unmatched junction nucleotides: 16. Germline CDR1 reads DFQATT; CDR2 reads SNEGSKA (reference sequence). CDR3 sequence: CSATPYRGNLGGYTF. CDR3 bases: TGCAGTGCTACCCCCTACAGGGGAAATTTGGGGGGCTACACCTTC.

The chain uses TRBV7-2 and TRBJ2-1; D may be TRBD2 (8 bases). Trimming took 4 bases from V and 5 from J, leaving 18 bases between them. Germline assignment: CDR1 SGHTA and CDR2 FQGNSA. The CDR3 is made up of 16 amino acids. CDR3 region: CASSSQGGLVNNEQFF. The CDR3 DNA follows: TGTGCCAGCAGCTCTCAGGGGGGACTAGTAAACAATGAGCAGTTCTTC.

The sample holds a few counts of this clonotype. The chain carries TRBV6-1 and TRBJ1-6; D is unresolved. The CDR3 totals 11 residues. Germline V gene sequence: CDR1 MNHNS, CDR2 SASEGT. Trimming removed 2 bases from V and 9 bases from J, with 2 bases in between. The CDR3: CASSEFSPLHF. The CDR3 DNA reads TGTGCCAGCAGTGAATTTTCACCCCTCCACTTT.

This clonotype was picked up many times. The rearrangement uses TRBV29-1 and TRBJ2-1; 9 bases align to TRBD1. Losses at the gene ends were 3 bases for V and 8 bases for J; bases not matched to a gene: 11. Germline V CDR1 and CDR2: SQVTM, ANQGSEA. The CDR3 extends over 15 amino acids. The CDR3 DNA follows: TGCAGCGTTGATTCGGACAGGGGCAGTTTGGATGAGCAGTTCTTC. Its protein is CSVDSDRGSLDEQFF.

This clonotype has just a few counts. The chain couples TRBV6-2 or TRBV6-3 to TRBJ2-5; weak D call: TRBD1 (7 bases). The CDR3 has 13 amino acids. V shed 6 bases and J shed 4 bases, with 12 bases lying between them. The germline gives CDR1 MNHEY, CDR2 SVGEGT. CDR3 nucleotides: TGTGCCAGCAGATCTCAGGGGGGAGAGACCCAGTACTTC. This codes for CASRSQGGETQYF.

J is TRBJ2-7 and V is TRBV14, with D tentatively TRBD2 (5 bases). Germline CDR1 and CDR2: SGHDN and FVKESK. There are 15 residues in the CDR3. V lost 0 bases and J lost 5, with 14 bases in between. The CDR3 region has the DNA TGTGCCAGCAGCCAAGAGAGGTCTAGCCCTCACGAGCAGTACTTC. Its translation: CASSQERSSPHEQYF.

The chain carries TRBV5-1 and TRBJ2-1; 11 bases are a match to TRBD2. This CDR3 is 15 amino acids long. Germline CDR1 is SGHRS and CDR2 is YFSETQ. After removal of 4 bases from V and 5 bases from J, the junction contained 5 bases not matched to a gene. As DNA, the CDR3 is TGCGCCAGCAGCCTGGGACTAGCGGTTGACAATGAGCAGTTCTTC. Residues: CASSLGLAVDNEQFF.

In this sample, this clonotype turned up a few times. The chain links TRBV7-9 to TRBJ1-6; tentative D call: TRBD1 (5 bases). The germline V gene has CDR1 SEHNR and CDR2 FQNEAQ (reference sequence). This CDR3 has 15 residues. Trimming removed 6 bases from V and 10 bases from J, with 19 bases in between. The CDR3 here is CASSGGTGGNSPLHF. DNA of the CDR3: TGTGCCAGCAGTGGAGGGACGGGGGGGAACTCACCCCTCCACTTT.

The J gene is TRBJ1-2, the V gene TRBV20-1; the D is unclear. Germline lookup yields CDR1 DFQATT and CDR2 SNEGSKA (reference sequence). The length of the CDR3 is 13 residues. Deletions cut 3 bases from V and 5 bases from J, with 13 bases between. The CDR3 here is CSASLRGGYGYTF. CDR3 nucleotides: TGCAGTGCTAGTCTCCGGGGTGGTTATGGCTACACCTTC.

This clonotype was recorded a few times. This rearrangement joins TRBV20-1 to TRBJ1-1, with TRBD1 identical over 9 bases. Germline V lookup: CDR1 DFQATT, CDR2 SNEGSKA (reference sequence). This CDR3 comprises 12 residues. V shed 6 bases and J 11 bases; nucleotides not matched to a gene: 10. The CDR3 DNA reads as TGCAGTGCCCCTACAGGGGGCTGGGAGGCTTTCTTT. Translation: CSAPTGGWEAFF.

This chain uses TRBV2 with TRBJ2-1; D is unclear. CDR1 is SNHLY and CDR2 is FYNNEI in the germline V gene. Trimming shortened V by 10 bases and J by 4 bases, and 8 bases separated the two germline ends. The CDR3 covers 11 residues. The CDR3 DNA sequence: TGTGCCACCAAACAATACAATGAGCAGTTCTTC. It yields the protein CATKQYNEQFF.

The V call is TRBV7-9, the J call TRBJ2-3, with 12 nucleotides matching TRBD2. The CDR3 spans 17 residues. Germline CDR1 SEHNR, CDR2 FQNEAQ (reference sequence). Trimming removed 0 bases from V and 5 bases from J; junction bases left unmatched: 6. Written as DNA, the CDR3 is TGTGCCAGCAGCTTAGCCCTGACTAGCGGGAGTGGAGATACGCAGTATTTT. Protein product: CASSLALTSGSGDTQYF. Supplemented by reference TRBV7-9 and TRBJ2-3, the full variable domain reads DTGVSQNPRHKITKRGQNVTFRCDPISEHNRLYWYRQTLGQGPEFLTYFQNEAQLEKSRLLSDRFSAERPKGSFSTLEIQRTEQGDSAMYLCASSLALTSGSGDTQYFGPGTRLTVL.

The chain employs TRBV4-2 and TRBJ2-5; perhaps TRBD2 as D (6 bases). V shed 4 bases and J shed 2 bases, with 23 bases lying between them. From germline, CDR1 is LGHNA and CDR2 YNFKEQ. The CDR3 loop spans 18 amino acids. CDR3 nucleotides: TGTGCCAGCAGCCGCTCGAAGGTAGGGCGGGGCCGACAAGAGACCCAGTACTTC. Its protein is CASSRSKVGRGRQETQYF.

This clonotype was recorded a few times. The chain links TRBV20-1 to TRBJ1-1, with D possibly TRBD1 on 6 matching bases. The CDR3 length is 12 residues. The V gene's germline CDR1 is DFQATT and CDR2 SNEGSKA (reference sequence). V was pared by 2 bases and J by 5 bases, with 9 bases between. The CDR3 region is CSARLRGTEAFF. The CDR3 coding sequence is TGCAGTGCTAGACTGAGGGGGACTGAAGCTTTCTTT.